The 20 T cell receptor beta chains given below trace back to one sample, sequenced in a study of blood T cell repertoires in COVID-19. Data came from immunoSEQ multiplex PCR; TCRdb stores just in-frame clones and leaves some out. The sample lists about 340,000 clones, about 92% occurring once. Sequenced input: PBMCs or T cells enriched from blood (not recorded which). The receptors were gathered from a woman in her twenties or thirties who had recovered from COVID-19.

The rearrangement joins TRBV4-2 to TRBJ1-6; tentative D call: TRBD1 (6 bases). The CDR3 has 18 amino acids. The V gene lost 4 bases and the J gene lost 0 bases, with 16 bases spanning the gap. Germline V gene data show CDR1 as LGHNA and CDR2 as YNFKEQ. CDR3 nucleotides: TGTGCCAGCAGCCTCTCAGGGAGGGGGAACTCCTATAATTCACCCCTCCACTTT. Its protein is CASSLSGRGNSYNSPLHF.

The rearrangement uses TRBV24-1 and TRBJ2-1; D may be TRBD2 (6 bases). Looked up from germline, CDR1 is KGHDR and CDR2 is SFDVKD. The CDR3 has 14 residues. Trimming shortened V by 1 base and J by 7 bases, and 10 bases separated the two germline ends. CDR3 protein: CATSDLLGGNEQFF. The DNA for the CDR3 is TGTGCCACCAGTGATTTACTAGGAGGGAATGAGCAGTTCTTC.

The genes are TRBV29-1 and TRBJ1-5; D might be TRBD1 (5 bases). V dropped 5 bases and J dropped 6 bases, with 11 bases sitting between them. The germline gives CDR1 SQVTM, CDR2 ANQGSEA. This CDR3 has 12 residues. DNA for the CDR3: TGCAGCGTTCGGGGGTTGGGTCAGCCCCAGCATTTT. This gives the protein CSVRGLGQPQHF.

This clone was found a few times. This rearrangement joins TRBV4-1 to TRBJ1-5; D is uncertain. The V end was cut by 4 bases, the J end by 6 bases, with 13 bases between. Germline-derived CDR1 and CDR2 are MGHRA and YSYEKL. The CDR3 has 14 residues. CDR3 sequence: CASSPGGLGQPQHF. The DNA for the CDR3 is TGCGCCAGCAGCCCGGGAGGTTTAGGTCAGCCCCAGCATTTT.

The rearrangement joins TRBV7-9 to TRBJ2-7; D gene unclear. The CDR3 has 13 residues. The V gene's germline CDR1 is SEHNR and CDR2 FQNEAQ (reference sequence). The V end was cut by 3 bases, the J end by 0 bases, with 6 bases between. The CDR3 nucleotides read TGTGCCAGCAGCTTCCTCAGCTCCTACGAGCAGTACTTC. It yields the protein CASSFLSSYEQYF. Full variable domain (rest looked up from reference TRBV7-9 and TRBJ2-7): DTGVSQNPRHKITKRGQNVTFRCDPISEHNRLYWYRQTLGQGPEFLTYFQNEAQLEKSRLLSDRFSAERPKGSFSTLEIQRTEQGDSAMYLCASSFLSSYEQYFGPGTRLTVT.

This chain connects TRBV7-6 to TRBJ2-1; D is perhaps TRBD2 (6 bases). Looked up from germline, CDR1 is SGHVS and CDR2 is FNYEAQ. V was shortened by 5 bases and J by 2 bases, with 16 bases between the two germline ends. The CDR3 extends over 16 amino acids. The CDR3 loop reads CASSAVLADTYNEQFF. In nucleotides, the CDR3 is TGTGCCAGCAGCGCGGTATTAGCGGATACCTACAATGAGCAGTTCTTC.

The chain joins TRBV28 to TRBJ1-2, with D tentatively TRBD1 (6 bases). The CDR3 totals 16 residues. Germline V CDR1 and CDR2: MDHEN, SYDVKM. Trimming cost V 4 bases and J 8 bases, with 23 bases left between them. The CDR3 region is CASSSPGTGNSLGYTF. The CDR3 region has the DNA TGTGCCAGCAGTTCCCCCGGCACAGGGAATTCGCTCGGCTACACCTTC.

CDR3 region: CASSRTGGSGELFF. The CDR3 coding sequence is TGTGCCAGCAGTCGGACAGGGGGAAGCGGGGAGCTGTTTTTT. The rearrangement joins TRBV28 to TRBJ2-2; 10 nucleotides match TRBD1. The CDR3 loop spans 14 amino acids. Germline lookup yields CDR1 MDHEN and CDR2 SYDVKM. V shed 5 bases, J shed 7 bases, and the junction held 4 bases outside the gene matches. The whole variable domain, filled in from reference TRBV28 and TRBJ2-2, reads DVKVTQSSRYLVKRTGEKVFLECVQDMDHENMFWYRQDPGLGLRLIYFSYDVKMKEKGDIPEGYSVSREKKERFSLILESASTNQTSMYLCASSRTGGSGELFFGEGSRLTVL.

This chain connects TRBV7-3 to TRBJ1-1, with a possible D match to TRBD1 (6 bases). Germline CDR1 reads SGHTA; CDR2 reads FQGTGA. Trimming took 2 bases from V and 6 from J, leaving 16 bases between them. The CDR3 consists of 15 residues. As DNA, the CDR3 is TGTGCCAGCAGCTTAGAAGTTACAGGGTCTGCTGAAGCTTTCTTT. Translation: CASSLEVTGSAEAFF.

This chain's CDR3 is CASQGSLAGGRYEQYF. The CDR3 DNA reads TGTGCCAGCCAGGGTTCACTAGCGGGGGGGCGCTACGAGCAGTACTTC. This chain connects TRBV7-2 to TRBJ2-7; 13 bases are shared with TRBD2. CDR3 length equals 16 residues. The germline CDR1 and CDR2 sequences are SGHTA and FQGNSA. V lost 8 bases, J lost 3 bases, and 10 bases stayed unmatched. Based on the CDR3 plus reference TRBV7-2 and TRBJ2-7, the full variable domain is GAGVSQSPSNKVTEKGKDVELRCDPISGHTALYWYRQSLGQGLEFLIYFQGNSAPDKSGLPSDRFSAERTGGSVSTLTIQRTQQEDSAVYLCASQGSLAGGRYEQYFGPGTRLTVT.

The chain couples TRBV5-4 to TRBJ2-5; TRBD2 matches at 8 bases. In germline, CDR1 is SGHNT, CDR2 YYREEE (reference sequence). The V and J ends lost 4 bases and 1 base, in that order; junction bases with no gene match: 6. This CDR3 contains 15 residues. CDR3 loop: CASSPGTRLQETQYF. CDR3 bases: TGTGCCAGCAGCCCCGGGACTAGACTCCAAGAGACCCAGTACTTC.

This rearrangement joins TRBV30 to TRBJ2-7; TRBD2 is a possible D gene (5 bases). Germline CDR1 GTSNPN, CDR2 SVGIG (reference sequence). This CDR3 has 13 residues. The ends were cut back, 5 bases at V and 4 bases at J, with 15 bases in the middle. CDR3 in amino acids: CAWSSGSSYEQYF. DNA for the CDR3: TGTGCCTGGTCGTCGGGGAGCAGTTACGAGCAGTACTTC.

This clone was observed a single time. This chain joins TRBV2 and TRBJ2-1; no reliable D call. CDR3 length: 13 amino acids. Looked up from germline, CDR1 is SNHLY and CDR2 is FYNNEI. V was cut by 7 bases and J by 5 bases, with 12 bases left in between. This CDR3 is CASTAAIDNEQFF. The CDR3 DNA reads TGTGCCAGCACGGCAGCGATAGACAATGAGCAGTTCTTC.

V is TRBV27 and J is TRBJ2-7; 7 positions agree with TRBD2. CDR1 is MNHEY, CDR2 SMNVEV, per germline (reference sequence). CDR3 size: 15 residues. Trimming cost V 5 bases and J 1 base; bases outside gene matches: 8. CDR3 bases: TGTGCCAGCAGTCCCCCGGGAGCGGGGTCCTACGAGCAGTACTTC. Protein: CASSPPGAGSYEQYF.

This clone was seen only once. The CDR3 nucleotides are TGTGCCAGCAGTTCCTGGACTAGCGGGGGGATCACAGATACGCAGTATTTT. Its translation is CASSSWTSGGITDTQYF. The rearrangement links TRBV28 to TRBJ2-3, with TRBD2 identical over 14 bases. The germline V gene encodes CDR1 MDHEN and CDR2 SYDVKM. The ends lost 4 bases at V and 2 bases at J; junction bases unmatched: 5. This CDR3 contains 17 residues. Full variable domain (missing parts from reference TRBV28 and TRBJ2-3): DVKVTQSSRYLVKRTGEKVFLECVQDMDHENMFWYRQDPGLGLRLIYFSYDVKMKEKGDIPEGYSVSREKKERFSLILESASTNQTSMYLCASSSWTSGGITDTQYFGPGTRLTVL.

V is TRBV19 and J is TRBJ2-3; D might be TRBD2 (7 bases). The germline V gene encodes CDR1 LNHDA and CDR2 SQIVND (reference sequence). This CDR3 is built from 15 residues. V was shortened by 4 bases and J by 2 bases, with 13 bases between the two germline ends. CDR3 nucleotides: TGTGCCAGTAGTAGGGGGGGGGCCTACACAGATACGCAGTATTTT. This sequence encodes CASSRGGAYTDTQYF.

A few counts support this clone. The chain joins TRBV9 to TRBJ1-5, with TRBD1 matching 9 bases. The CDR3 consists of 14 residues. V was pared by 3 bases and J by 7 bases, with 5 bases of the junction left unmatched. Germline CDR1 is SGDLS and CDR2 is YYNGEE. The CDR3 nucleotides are TGTGCCAGCAGCGCCACAGGGGGCGGGCAGCCCCAGCATTTT. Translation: CASSATGGGQPQHF.

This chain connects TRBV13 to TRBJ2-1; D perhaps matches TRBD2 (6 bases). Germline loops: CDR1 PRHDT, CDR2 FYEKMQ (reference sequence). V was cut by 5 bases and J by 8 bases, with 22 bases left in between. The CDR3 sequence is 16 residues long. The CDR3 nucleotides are TGTGCCAGCAGCCTAAAACCCCTATCGCTAGCGCATGAGCAGTTCTTC. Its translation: CASSLKPLSLAHEQFF.

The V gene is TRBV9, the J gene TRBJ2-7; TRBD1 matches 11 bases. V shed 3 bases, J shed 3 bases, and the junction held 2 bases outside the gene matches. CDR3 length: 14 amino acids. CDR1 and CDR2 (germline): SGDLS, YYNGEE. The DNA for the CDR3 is TGTGCCAGCAGCGAGGGGACAGGGGGCTACGAGCAGTACTTC. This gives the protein CASSEGTGGYEQYF.

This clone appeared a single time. The CDR3 spells CASSPDRVVTEAFF. The CDR3 DNA reads as TGTGCCAGCAGCCCGGACAGGGTCGTAACTGAAGCTTTCTTT. The chain joins TRBV7-2 to TRBJ1-1; 8 bases map to TRBD1. The trim removed 5 bases at V and 5 bases at J, leaving 7 bases unmatched. The CDR3 length is 14 residues. The germline V gene has CDR1 SGHTA and CDR2 FQGNSA.